Listed here is a single TCR beta chain. Its antigen is unidentified. Germline V gene lookup returns CDR1 MGHRA and CDR2 YSYEKL. The J segment lost 2 bases and the V segment lost 3 bases, leaving 5 bases of the junction unmatched. The CDR3 is 16 amino acids. Only in-frame clones appear in the TCRdb table, and some are missing; sequencing was by immunoSEQ multiplex PCR. This table holds a few hundred thousand clones, about 96% found once. The data derive from a study of shared clonotypes between healthy human individuals. CD45RO+ cells plus CCR7-negative CD45RA+ TemRA cells formed CD8 memory. Regarding the study as a whole: For naive CD4 cells, around 5% of clonotypes were shared across a few donors.

The sequence derives from a man aged 30 to 39 in good health. V gene TRBV4-1 combines with J gene TRBJ2-3, with 10 bases fitting TRBD2. Material for sequencing was memory CD8+ T cells sorted from blood. Noted subset: CD45RO+ cells pooled with CCR7-negative TemRA cells. The CDR3, as DNA: TGCGCCAGCAGCCACAGCGGGAGGGCCCCCACAGATACGCAGTATTTT. It translates to CASSHSGRAPTDTQYF.